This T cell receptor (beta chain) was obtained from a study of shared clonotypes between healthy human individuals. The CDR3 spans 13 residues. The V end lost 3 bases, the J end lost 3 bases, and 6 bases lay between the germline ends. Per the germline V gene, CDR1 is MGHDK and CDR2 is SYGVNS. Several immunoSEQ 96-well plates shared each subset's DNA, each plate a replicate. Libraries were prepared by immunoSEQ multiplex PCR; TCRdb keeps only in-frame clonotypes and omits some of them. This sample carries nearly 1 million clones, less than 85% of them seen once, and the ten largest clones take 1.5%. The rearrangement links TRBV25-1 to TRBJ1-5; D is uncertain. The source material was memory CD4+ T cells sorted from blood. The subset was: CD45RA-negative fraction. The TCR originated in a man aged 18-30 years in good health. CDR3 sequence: CASSDNFNQPQHF. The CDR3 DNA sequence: TGTGCCAGCAGTGACAACTTCAATCAGCCCCAGCATTTT. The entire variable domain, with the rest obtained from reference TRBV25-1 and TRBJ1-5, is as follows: EADIYQTPRYLVIGTGKKITLECSQTMGHDKMYWYQQDPGMELHLIHYSYGVNSTEKGDLSSESTVSRIRTEHFPLTLESARPSHTSQYLCASSDNFNQPQHFGDGTRLSIL.